The 11 T cell receptor beta chains presented below share a single source sample, sequenced in a study of T cell repertoires in aging, cancer and after chemotherapy (dated by TCRdb to between 2019 and 2020). The sample was run on an Illumina MiSeq. Using a mixed TRB-A/B primer pool, multiplex touch-down PCR amplified rearranged TRB sequences covering the V, D and J segments. Using fastp at Q25 and MiXCR, TCRdb reprocessed the public reads and kept productive beta chains. Every CDR3 protein is listed once, alongside the most common genes and DNA of its rows. Recorded for this sample are some 2,700 distinct CDR3 sequences; approximately 25% of them occurred a single time. Together, the top ten hold around 5.5% of the sample. TCR beta rearrangements were amplified from genomic DNA isolated from peripheral blood, not from sorted cells or RNA. Sequencing was performed on blood. The receptors here all came from a human donor with a solid tumor.

By share, this clonotype counts as large. The chain is built from TRBV19 and TRBJ2-3, with TRBD2 identical over 8 bases. V gave up 5 bases and J gave up 7 bases; unmatched junction bases: 8. The CDR3 totals 14 residues. CDR1 LNHDA and CDR2 SQIVND come from the germline V gene (reference sequence). The CDR3 is CASSAGGPRYTQYF. The CDR3 nucleotides read TGTGCCAGTAGTGCGGGGGGACCCAGATATACGCAGTATTTT.

The genes are TRBV12-3 or TRBV12-4 and TRBJ1-6; 7 bases are shared with TRBD1. V gave up 3 bases and J gave up 8 bases; unmatched junction bases: 10. This CDR3 contains 16 residues. CDR3 protein: CASSFFWGQLYSPLHF. In DNA form, the CDR3 reads TGTGCCAGCAGTTTCTTCTGGGGACAGCTTTATTCACCCCTCCACTTT.

This clonotype is large in the sample. J is TRBJ2-2 and V is TRBV29-1; possibly TRBD2 for D (6 bases). The V gene lost 4 bases and the J gene lost 4 bases, with 10 bases spanning the gap. The germline CDR1 and CDR2 sequences are SQVTM and ANQGSEA. This CDR3 is 13 amino acids long. The CDR3 sequence is CSVGEVSTGELFF. The CDR3 region has the DNA TGCAGCGTTGGGGAGGTCTCCACCGGGGAGCTGTTTTTT.

This chain uses TRBV4-3 with TRBJ2-6, with D perhaps matching TRBD1 (5 bases). The CDR3 totals 18 residues. Germline assignment: CDR1 LGHNA and CDR2 YSLEER. Trimming left V 1 base short and J 0 bases short, with 13 bases between. This chain's CDR3 is CASSQGDSESSGANVLTF. The CDR3 DNA reads as TGCGCCAGCAGCCAAGGCGACAGCGAAAGCTCTGGGGCCAACGTCCTGACTTTC.

In its sample, this clonotype is medium-sized (0.01 to 0.1%). This chain joins TRBV19 and TRBJ1-2; D is undetermined. V lost 8 bases, J lost 0 bases, and 16 bases lay in between. The CDR3 extends over 15 amino acids. Germline V gene data show CDR1 as LNHDA and CDR2 as SQIVND (reference sequence). For the CDR3, the DNA is TGTGCCAGTCAAGAAAGCCTTGCAGCTAACTATGGCTACACCTTC. As protein: CASQESLAANYGYTF.

This clonotype occurred a few times. The chain couples TRBV5-1 to TRBJ2-1, with D perhaps given as TRBD1 or TRBD2 (5 bases each). Trimming pared 0 bases from V and 2 bases from J, leaving 6 bases between. The V gene's germline CDR1 is SGHRS and CDR2 YFSETQ. CDR3 size: 14 residues. As DNA, the CDR3 is TGCGCCAGCAGCTTGGGGGACGCCTACAATGAGCAGTTCTTC. Protein product: CASSLGDAYNEQFF. The full variable domain, completed using reference TRBV5-1 and TRBJ2-1, is KAGVTQTPRYLIKTRGQQVTLSCSPISGHRSVSWYQQTPGQGLQFLFEYFSETQRNKGNFPGRFSGRQFSNSRSEMNVSTLELGDSALYLCASSLGDAYNEQFFGPGTRLTVL.

The chain links TRBV7-3 to TRBJ2-7, with 7 positions matching TRBD2. CDR3 length: 13 residues. Germline CDR1 and CDR2: SGHTA and FQGTGA. The V segment lost 2 bases and the J segment 5 bases; nucleotides outside the gene matches: 3. Here the CDR3 reads CASSLDGRHEQYF. CDR3 DNA sequence: TGTGCCAGCAGCTTAGACGGGAGGCACGAGCAGTACTTC.

Relative to its sample, this clonotype is medium-sized. The chain recombines TRBV5-5 with TRBJ2-5; D not certain. The CDR3 is 14 residues long. Looked up from germline, CDR1 is SGHKS and CDR2 is YYEKEE (reference sequence). V was cut by 2 bases and J by 4 bases, with 12 bases left in between. This chain's CDR3 is CASSLEAWGETQYF. CDR3 coding DNA: TGTGCCAGCAGCTTAGAGGCGTGGGGAGAGACCCAGTACTTC.

This clonotype turned up a few times. This chain joins TRBV5-3 and TRBJ1-2, with TRBD1 matching over 9 bases. TRBV5-3 is recorded as an ORF, its role being uncertain. This CDR3 contains 17 residues. V lost 0 bases to trimming and J lost 4 bases; unmatched junction nucleotides: 10. The chain's CDR3 is CARSLEGQGDHFYGYTF. CDR3 coding DNA: TGTGCCAGAAGCTTGGAGGGACAGGGCGACCATTTCTATGGCTACACCTTC.

The rearrangement links TRBV7-2 to TRBJ2-7; D is uncertain. The CDR3 covers 14 residues. Per germline, CDR1 SGHTA and CDR2 FQGNSA. V was shortened by 4 bases and J by 0 bases, with 10 bases between the two germline ends. This CDR3 reads CASSSDHHSYEQYF. As DNA, the CDR3 is TGTGCCAGCAGCTCCGACCACCACTCCTACGAGCAGTACTTC. The variable domain in full, with the rest retrieved from reference TRBV7-2 and TRBJ2-7, is GAGVSQSPSNKVTEKGKDVELRCDPISGHTALYWYRQSLGQGLEFLIYFQGNSAPDKSGLPSDRFSAERTGGSVSTLTIQRTQQEDSAVYLCASSSDHHSYEQYFGPGTRLTVT.

This clonotype is large by share. The chain couples TRBV6-5 to TRBJ2-3; 7 positions match TRBD2. From germline, CDR1 is MNHEY and CDR2 SVGAGI. CDR3 length: 12 amino acids. J was trimmed by 4 bases and V by 5 bases; bases with no gene match: 0. The DNA for the CDR3 is TGTGCCAGCAGTGGGGGGGCAGATACGCAGTATTTT. Protein: CASSGGADTQYF.